This T cell receptor (beta chain) comes out of a study of CD8 T cells in ankylosing spondylitis. Study observations and caveats: What seemed typical of ankylosing spondylitis blood was a TCR beta motif built from roughly eight highly homologous variants.

From germline, CDR1 is SGHRS and CDR2 YFSETQ. V dropped 4 bases and J dropped 2 bases, with 31 bases sitting between them. This CDR3 spans 21 amino acids. TCRdb independently ran MiXCR on the 5' RACE reads; one entry per CDR3 protein. The sample has roughly 400,000 distinct CDR3 sequences; around 22% are singletons. This clonotype was recorded at least ten times. Its antigen is unknown. The TCR comes from a male donor with ankylosing spondylitis. V and J are TRBV5-1 and TRBJ2-1; TRBD1 or TRBD2 may be the D gene (5 bases each). Sample: blood, either unsorted or a sorted T cell fraction (not recorded which). CDR3: CASSRLLNIQSVGGTYNEQFF. CDR3 bases: TGCGCCAGCAGCCGCCTACTCAACATCCAAAGTGTTGGGGGAACCTACAATGAGCAGTTCTTC. Looking up the rest from reference TRBV5-1 and TRBJ2-1 gives the full variable domain: KAGVTQTPRYLIKTRGQQVTLSCSPISGHRSVSWYQQTPGQGLQFLFEYFSETQRNKGNFPGRFSGRQFSNSRSEMNVSTLELGDSALYLCASSRLLNIQSVGGTYNEQFFGPGTRLTVL.